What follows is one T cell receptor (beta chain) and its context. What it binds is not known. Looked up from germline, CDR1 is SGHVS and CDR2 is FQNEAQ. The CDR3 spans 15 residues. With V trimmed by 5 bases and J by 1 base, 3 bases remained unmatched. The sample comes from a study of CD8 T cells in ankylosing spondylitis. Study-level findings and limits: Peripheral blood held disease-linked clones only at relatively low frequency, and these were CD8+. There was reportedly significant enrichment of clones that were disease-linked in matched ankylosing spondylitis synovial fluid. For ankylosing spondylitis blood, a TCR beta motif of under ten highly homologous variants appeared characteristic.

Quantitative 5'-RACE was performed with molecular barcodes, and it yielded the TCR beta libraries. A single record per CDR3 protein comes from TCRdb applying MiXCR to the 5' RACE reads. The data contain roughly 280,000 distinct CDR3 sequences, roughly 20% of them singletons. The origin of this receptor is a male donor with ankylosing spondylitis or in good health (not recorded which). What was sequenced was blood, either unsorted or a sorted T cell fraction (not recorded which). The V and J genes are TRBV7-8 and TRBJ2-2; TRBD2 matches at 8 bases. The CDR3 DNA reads TGTGCCAGCAGCATACTAGCGGAGAACACCGGGGAGCTGTTTTTT. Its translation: CASSILAENTGELFF.